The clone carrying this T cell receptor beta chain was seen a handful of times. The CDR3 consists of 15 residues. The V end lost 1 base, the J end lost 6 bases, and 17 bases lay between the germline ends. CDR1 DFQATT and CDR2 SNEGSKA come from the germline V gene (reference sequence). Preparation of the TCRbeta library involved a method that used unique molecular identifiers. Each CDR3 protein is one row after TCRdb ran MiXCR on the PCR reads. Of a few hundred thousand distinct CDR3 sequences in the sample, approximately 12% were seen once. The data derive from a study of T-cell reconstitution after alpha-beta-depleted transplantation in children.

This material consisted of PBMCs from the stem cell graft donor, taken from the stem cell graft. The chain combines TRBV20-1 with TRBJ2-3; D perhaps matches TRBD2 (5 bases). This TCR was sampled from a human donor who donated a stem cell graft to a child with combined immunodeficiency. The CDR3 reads CSARGSLAHIDTQYF. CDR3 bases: TGCAGTGCTAGAGGTAGCCTAGCCCACATCGATACGCAGTATTTT.